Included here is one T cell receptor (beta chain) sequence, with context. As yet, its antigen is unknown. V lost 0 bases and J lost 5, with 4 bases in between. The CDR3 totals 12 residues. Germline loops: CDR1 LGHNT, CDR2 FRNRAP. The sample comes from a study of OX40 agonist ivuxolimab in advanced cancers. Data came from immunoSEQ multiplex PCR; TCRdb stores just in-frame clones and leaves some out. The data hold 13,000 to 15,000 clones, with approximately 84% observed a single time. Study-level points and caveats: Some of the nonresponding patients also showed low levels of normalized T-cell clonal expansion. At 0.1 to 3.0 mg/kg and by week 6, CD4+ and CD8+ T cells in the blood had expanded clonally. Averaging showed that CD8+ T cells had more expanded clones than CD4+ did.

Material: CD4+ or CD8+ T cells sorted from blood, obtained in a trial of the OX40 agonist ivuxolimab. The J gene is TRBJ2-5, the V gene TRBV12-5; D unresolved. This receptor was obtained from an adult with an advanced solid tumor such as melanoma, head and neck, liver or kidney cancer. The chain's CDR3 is CASGLVGETQYF. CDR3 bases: TGTGCTAGTGGTTTGGTAGGGGAGACCCAGTACTTC.